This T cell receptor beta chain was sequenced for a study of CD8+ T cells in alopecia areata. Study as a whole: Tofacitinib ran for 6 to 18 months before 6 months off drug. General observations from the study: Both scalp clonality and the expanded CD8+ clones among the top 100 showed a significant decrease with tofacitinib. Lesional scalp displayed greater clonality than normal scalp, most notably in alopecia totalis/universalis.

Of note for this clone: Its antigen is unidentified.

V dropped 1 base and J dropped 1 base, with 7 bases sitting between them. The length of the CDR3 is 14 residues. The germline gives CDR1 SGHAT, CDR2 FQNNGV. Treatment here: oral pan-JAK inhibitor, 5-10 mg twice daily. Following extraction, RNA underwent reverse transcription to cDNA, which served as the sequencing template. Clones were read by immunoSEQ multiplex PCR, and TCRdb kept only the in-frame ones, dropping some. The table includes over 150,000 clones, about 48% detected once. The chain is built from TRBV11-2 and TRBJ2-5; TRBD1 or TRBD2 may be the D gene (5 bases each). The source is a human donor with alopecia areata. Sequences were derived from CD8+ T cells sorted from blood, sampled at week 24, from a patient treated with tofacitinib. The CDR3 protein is CASSLAGTQETQYF. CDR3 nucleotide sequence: TGTGCCAGCAGCTTAGCCGGGACCCAAGAGACCCAGTACTTC.